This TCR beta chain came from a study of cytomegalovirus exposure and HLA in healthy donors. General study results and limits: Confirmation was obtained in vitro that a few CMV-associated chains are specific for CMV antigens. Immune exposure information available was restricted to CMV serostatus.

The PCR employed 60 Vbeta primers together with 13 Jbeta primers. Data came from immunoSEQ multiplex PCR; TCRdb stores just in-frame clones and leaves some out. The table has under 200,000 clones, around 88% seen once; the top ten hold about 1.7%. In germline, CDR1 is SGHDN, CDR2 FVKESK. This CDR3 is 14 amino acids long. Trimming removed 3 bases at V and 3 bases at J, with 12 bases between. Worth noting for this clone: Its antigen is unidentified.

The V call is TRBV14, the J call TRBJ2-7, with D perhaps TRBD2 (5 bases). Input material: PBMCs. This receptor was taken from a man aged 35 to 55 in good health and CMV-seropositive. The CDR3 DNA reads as TGTGCCAGCAGCCAGCGGGTAGGGTTCTACGAGCAGTACTTC. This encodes CASSQRVGFYEQYF.